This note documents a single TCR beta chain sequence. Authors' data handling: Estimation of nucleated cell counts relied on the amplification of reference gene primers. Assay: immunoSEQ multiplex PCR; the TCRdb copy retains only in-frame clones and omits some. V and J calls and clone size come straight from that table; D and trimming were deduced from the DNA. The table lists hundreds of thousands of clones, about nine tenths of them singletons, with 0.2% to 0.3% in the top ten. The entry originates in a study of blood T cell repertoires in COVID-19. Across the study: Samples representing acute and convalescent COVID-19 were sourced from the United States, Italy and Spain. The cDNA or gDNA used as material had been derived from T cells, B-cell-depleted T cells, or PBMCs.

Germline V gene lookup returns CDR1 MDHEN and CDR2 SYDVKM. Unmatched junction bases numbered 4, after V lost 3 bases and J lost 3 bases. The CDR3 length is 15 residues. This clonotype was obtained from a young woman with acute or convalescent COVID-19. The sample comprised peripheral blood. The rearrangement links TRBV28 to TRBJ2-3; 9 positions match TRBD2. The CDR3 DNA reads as TGTGCCAGCAGTTTGCCCCTAGCGGGGACAGATACGCAGTATTTT. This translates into CASSLPLAGTDTQYF.